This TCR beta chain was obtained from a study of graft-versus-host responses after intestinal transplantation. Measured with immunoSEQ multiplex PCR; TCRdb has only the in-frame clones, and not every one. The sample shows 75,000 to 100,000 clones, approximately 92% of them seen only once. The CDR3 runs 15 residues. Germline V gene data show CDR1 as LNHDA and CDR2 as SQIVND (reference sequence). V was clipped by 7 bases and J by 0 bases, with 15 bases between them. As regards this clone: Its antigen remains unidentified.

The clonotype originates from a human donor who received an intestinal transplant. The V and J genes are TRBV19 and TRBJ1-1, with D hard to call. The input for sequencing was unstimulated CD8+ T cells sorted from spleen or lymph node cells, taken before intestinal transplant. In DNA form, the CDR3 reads TGTGCCAGTAATTGGGCCTCTGGGTTGAACACTGAAGCTTTCTTT. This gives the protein CASNWASGLNTEAFF.